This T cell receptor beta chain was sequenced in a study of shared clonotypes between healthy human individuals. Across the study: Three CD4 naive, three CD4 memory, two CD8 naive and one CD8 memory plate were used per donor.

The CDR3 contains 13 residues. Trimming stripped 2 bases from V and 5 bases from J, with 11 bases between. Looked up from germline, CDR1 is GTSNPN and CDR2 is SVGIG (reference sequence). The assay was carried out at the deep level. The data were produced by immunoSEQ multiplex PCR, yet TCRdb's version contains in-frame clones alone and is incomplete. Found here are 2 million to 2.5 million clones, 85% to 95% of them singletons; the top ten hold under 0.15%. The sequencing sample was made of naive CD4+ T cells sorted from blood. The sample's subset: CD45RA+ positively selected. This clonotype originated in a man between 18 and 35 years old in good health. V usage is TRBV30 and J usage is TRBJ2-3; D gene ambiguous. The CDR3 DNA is TGTGCCTGGAGTACAGCGCTCGGAGATACGCAGTATTTT. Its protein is CAWSTALGDTQYF.